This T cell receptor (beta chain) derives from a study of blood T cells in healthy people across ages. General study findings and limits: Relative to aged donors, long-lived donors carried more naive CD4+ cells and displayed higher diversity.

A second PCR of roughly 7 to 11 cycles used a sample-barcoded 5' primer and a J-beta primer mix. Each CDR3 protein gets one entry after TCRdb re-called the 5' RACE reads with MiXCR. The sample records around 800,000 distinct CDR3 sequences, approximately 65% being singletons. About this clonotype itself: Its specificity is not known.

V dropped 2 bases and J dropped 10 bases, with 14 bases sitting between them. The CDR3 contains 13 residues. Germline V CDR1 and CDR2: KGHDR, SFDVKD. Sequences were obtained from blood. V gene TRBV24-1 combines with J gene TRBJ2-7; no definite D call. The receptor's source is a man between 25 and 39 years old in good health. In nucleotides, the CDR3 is TGTGCCACCAGTGATTACGAGACACGGCTTCAGTACTTC. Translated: CATSDYETRLQYF.